The 10 T cell receptor beta chains presented below share a single source sample, sequenced in a study of cytomegalovirus exposure and HLA in healthy donors. The study ran its PCR with 60 Vbeta and 13 Jbeta primers. Profiling relied on immunoSEQ multiplex PCR, and the TCRdb table lists in-frame clones only, not all of them. The sample records more than 70,000 clones, about two thirds being singletons. Material for sequencing was PBMCs. The receptors here all came from a woman between 45 and 65 years old in good health and CMV-seropositive.

The chain combines TRBV6-6 with TRBJ1-1, with D uncertain. This CDR3 has 12 residues. Germline lookup yields CDR1 MNHNY and CDR2 SVGAGI (reference sequence). The V end lost 6 bases, the J end lost 2 bases, and 7 bases lay between the germline ends. The CDR3 DNA is TGTGCCAGCAGCAACACAAACACTGAAGCTTTCTTT. This encodes CASSNTNTEAFF.

The genes are TRBV20-1 and TRBJ1-1, with D hard to call. This CDR3 contains 11 residues. Germline CDR1 reads DFQATT; CDR2 reads SNEGSKA (reference sequence). The V gene lost 5 bases and the J gene lost 8 bases, with 12 bases spanning the gap. This CDR3 is CSAHPWAEAFF. The CDR3 DNA sequence: TGCAGTGCTCATCCCTGGGCGGAAGCTTTCTTT.

The rearrangement links TRBV11-3 to TRBJ2-3, with 7 bases identical to TRBD2. The CDR3 loop spans 17 amino acids. The germline CDR1 and CDR2 sequences are SGHNT and YENEEA. V lost 5 bases, J lost 3 bases, and 14 bases stayed unmatched. CDR3 coding DNA: TGTGCCAGCAGCAGAAACTTGGGGGTTAGCGGGACAGATACGCAGTATTTT. This sequence encodes CASSRNLGVSGTDTQYF.

This clone was seen once. The genes are TRBV10-3 and TRBJ1-6; TRBD1 matches 7 bases. V lost 6 bases and J lost 7; bases outside the gene matches: 6. CDR3 length equals 14 residues. The germline gives CDR1 ENHRY, CDR2 SYGVKD. CDR3 residues: CAISPGQLNSPLHF. As DNA, the CDR3 is TGTGCCATCAGCCCGGGACAGCTAAATTCACCCCTCCACTTT.

This rearrangement joins TRBV18 to TRBJ2-3, with 8 bases aligning to TRBD1. The V segment lost 2 bases and the J segment 1 base; nucleotides outside the gene matches: 5. The CDR3 length is 16 residues. Germline V gene data show CDR1 as KGHSH and CDR2 as LQKENI. DNA for the CDR3: TGTGCCAGCTCACCAGACAGGGGAAGGGGCACAGATACGCAGTATTTT. Amino acids: CASSPDRGRGTDTQYF. The full variable domain, rest sourced from reference TRBV18 and TRBJ2-3, is NAGVMQNPRHLVRRRGQEARLRCSPMKGHSHVYWYRQLPEEGLKFMVYLQKENIIDESGMPKERFSAEFPKEGPSILRIQQVVRGDSAAYFCASSPDRGRGTDTQYFGPGTRLTVL.

The chain joins TRBV10-3 to TRBJ1-1, with 7 bases matching TRBD1. The germline V gene has CDR1 ENHRY and CDR2 SYGVKD. V was pared by 2 bases and J by 10 bases, with 16 bases of the junction left unmatched. CDR3 length equals 16 residues. The CDR3 loop reads CAISELPGQNSPAAFF. The CDR3 region has the DNA TGTGCCATCAGTGAGCTTCCGGGACAGAACTCCCCGGCAGCTTTCTTT.

The gene calls are TRBV2 and TRBJ2-7; TRBD1 might be the D (6 bases). The CDR3 is made up of 14 amino acids. Deletions cut 4 bases from V and 0 bases from J, with 10 bases between. Germline assignment: CDR1 SNHLY and CDR2 FYNNEI. The chain's CDR3 is CASSVRQDSYEQYF. The CDR3 DNA follows: TGTGCCAGCAGTGTAAGACAGGACTCCTACGAGCAGTACTTC.

This CDR3 reads CASSYSSNSPNYGYTF. The CDR3 nucleotides read TGTGCCAGCAGTTACTCGAGTAACTCACCAAACTATGGCTACACCTTC. The rearrangement links TRBV6-5 to TRBJ1-2; D gene uncertain. Between the trimmed V and J ends, which lost 0 bases and 2 bases, there was a span of 13 bases. Germline loops: CDR1 MNHEY, CDR2 SVGAGI. The CDR3 is 16 residues long.

The V call is TRBV6-6, the J call TRBJ1-1, with 10 bases identical to TRBD1. The CDR3 length is 16 residues. Germline assignment: CDR1 MNHNY and CDR2 SVGAGI (reference sequence). The V and J ends lost 8 bases and 1 base, in that order; junction bases with no gene match: 10. The CDR3: CASPRDRGSANTEAFF. The CDR3, as DNA: TGTGCCAGCCCCCGGGACAGGGGATCAGCGAACACTGAAGCTTTCTTT.

This chain connects TRBV29-1 to TRBJ1-1; a weak D match, TRBD1 (6 bases). Germline CDR1 SQVTM, CDR2 ANQGSEA. V lost 4 bases and J 3 bases, leaving 12 bases between the germline ends. The CDR3 length is 13 residues. The CDR3 loop is CSVVGQRDTEAFF. DNA for the CDR3: TGCAGCGTTGTGGGACAACGGGACACTGAAGCTTTCTTT.